The source of this TCR beta chain is a study of shared clonotypes between healthy human individuals. Profiled with immunoSEQ multiplex PCR; TCRdb holds only in-frame clones, not every one. The table has approximately 940,000 clones, less than 85% seen once. Source material: memory CD4+ T cells sorted from blood. This sample's subset: CD45RA-negative fraction. The receptor comes from a man in his late teens or twenties in good health.

The DNA of the CDR3 is TGTGCCAGCAGCTTAGGGTTTACAGAGGCTTTATTGATCTCACCCCTCCACTTT. It codes for CASSLGFTEALLISPLHF. The chain recombines TRBV7-2 with TRBJ1-6; D uncertain. V dropped 1 base and J dropped 10 bases, with 23 bases sitting between them. CDR3 length equals 18 residues. The germline V gene encodes CDR1 SGHTA and CDR2 FQGNSA.